In this sample, the clone carrying this TCR beta chain turned up many times. Its antigen is not known. These data come from a study of molecular identifiers for immune sequencing clone quantification. Findings of the study overall: Clone sizes that are highly expanded could be underestimated when identical TCR molecules share a barcode. More than 97% of effector molecules, versus under 1% of naive-cell molecules, belonged to clones above 20 RNA copies.

TCRdb itself ran the PCR reads through MiXCR, one entry per CDR3 protein. The sample lists about 39,000 distinct CDR3 sequences, less than 20% seen once, with 6.5% to 8% in the top ten. Trimming removed 2 bases at V and 4 bases at J, with 8 bases between. CDR3 length: 13 residues. Germline V gene data show CDR1 as SGDLS and CDR2 as YYNGEE. The origin of this receptor is a human donor in good health. Some libraries in this study had Jurkat cell RNA spiked in. Material for sequencing was naive CD8+ T cells from blood, with Jurkat cell RNA spiked in. Stated subset: FACS-sorted CD8+CD4-CCR7+CD45RA+ naive T cells. The rearrangement joins TRBV9 to TRBJ2-3; D possibly corresponds to TRBD2 (5 bases). CDR3 in DNA: TGTGCCAGCAGCGTCGAGGGCCCAGATACGCAGTATTTT. Translating gives CASSVEGPDTQYF.